The 12 T cell receptor beta chains reported below all come from one sample, sequenced in a study of control samples from healthy donors and cancer patients. Method: immunoSEQ multiplex PCR; TCRdb's copy keeps in-frame clones and lacks some. Of some 120,000 clones detected, 85% to 95% appear once; the ten largest clones hold over 1.5%. Sequenced input: PBMCs. The receptor source for this set is a man between 45 and 60 years old with head and neck cancer.

A few counts support this clone. The chain carries TRBV28 and TRBJ1-5; TRBD1 is a possible D gene (5 bases). The CDR3 consists of 14 residues. Germline CDR1 and CDR2: MDHEN and SYDVKM. V lost 8 bases and J lost 2, with 13 bases in between. CDR3 sequence (DNA): TGTGCCAGCCACCAACCGGGGGGCAATCAGCCCCAGCATTTT. Its translation is CASHQPGGNQPQHF. Variable domain in full (rest from reference TRBV28 and TRBJ1-5): DVKVTQSSRYLVKRTGEKVFLECVQDMDHENMFWYRQDPGLGLRLIYFSYDVKMKEKGDIPEGYSVSREKKERFSLILESASTNQTSMYLCASHQPGGNQPQHFGDGTRLSIL.

The CDR3 nucleotides read TGTGCCAGCAGCGTATCCGCCGCAGGGACAGGGATCTACGAGCAGTACTTC. It codes for CASSVSAAGTGIYEQYF. The V call is TRBV9, the J call TRBJ2-7; TRBD1 matches 9 bases. With V trimmed by 1 base and J by 3 bases, 11 bases remained unmatched. The CDR3 runs 17 residues. Looked up from germline, CDR1 is SGDLS and CDR2 is YYNGEE.

CDR3 DNA: TGTGCCAGCTCACCAAGGCCCCCAGGGCAGCCTTTTTCCTATAATTCACCCCTCCACTTT. It encodes CASSPRPPGQPFSYNSPLHF. The J gene is TRBJ1-6, the V gene TRBV18; a possible D gene is TRBD1 (5 bases). Trimming pared 2 bases from V and 1 base from J, leaving 21 bases between. The CDR3 length is 20 residues. Germline V CDR1 and CDR2: KGHSH, LQKENI.

The rearrangement joins TRBV6-6 to TRBJ1-1; the D gene is possibly TRBD1 (5 bases). The V gene's germline CDR1 is MNHNY and CDR2 SVGAGI (reference sequence). The CDR3 contains 16 residues. Trimming cost V 5 bases and J 5 bases, with 21 bases left between them. The CDR3, as DNA: TGTGCCAGCAGTCCCCCGGGACTCCCATCGGGGACTGAAGCTTTCTTT. It specifies CASSPPGLPSGTEAFF.

This chain links TRBV4-2 with TRBJ1-4; D might be TRBD1 (6 bases). Trimming removed 0 bases from V and 8 bases from J, with 16 bases in between. CDR3 length: 16 residues. Germline V gene data show CDR1 as LGHNA and CDR2 as YNFKEQ. The CDR3 spells CASSQDGQPEWEKLFF. CDR3 coding DNA: TGTGCCAGCAGCCAAGACGGACAGCCGGAGTGGGAAAAACTGTTTTTT.

In DNA, the CDR3 is TGTGCCTGGAGTGTAAGTTTGGGCCGACTCAACTATGGCTACACCTTC. This codes for CAWSVSLGRLNYGYTF. The chain uses TRBV30 and TRBJ1-2; no definite D call. Germline assignment: CDR1 GTSNPN and CDR2 SVGIG (reference sequence). V lost 0 bases and J lost 2, with 16 bases in between. This CDR3 is built from 16 residues.

This clone was counted once. J is TRBJ1-5 and V is TRBV6-6; weak D call: TRBD1 (6 bases). Germline values: CDR1 MNHNY, CDR2 SVGAGI (reference sequence). The length of the CDR3 is 15 residues. Between the trimmed V and J ends, which lost 7 bases and 1 base, there was a span of 14 bases. The DNA for the CDR3 is TGTGCCAGCACTCGAACAGGGTTGAGCAATCAGCCCCAGCATTTT. It encodes CASTRTGLSNQPQHF.

The rearrangement joins TRBV5-4 to TRBJ2-3; the D gene is possibly TRBD2 (5 bases). CDR3 size: 16 residues. Trimming pared 4 bases from V and 2 bases from J, leaving 17 bases between. The germline V gene has CDR1 SGHNT and CDR2 YYREEE (reference sequence). Here the CDR3 DNA reads TGTGCCAGCAGCACCTCTAGGGCCGGGGACACAGATACGCAGTATTTT. Protein product: CASSTSRAGDTDTQYF.

This chain joins TRBV18 and TRBJ1-4; no firm D call. This CDR3 is built from 13 residues. Deletions cut 5 bases from V and 3 bases from J, with 7 bases between. Germline V gene lookup returns CDR1 KGHSH and CDR2 LQKENI. The DNA of the CDR3 is TGTGCCAGCTCAGTCGGCTCTAATGAAAAACTGTTTTTT. This codes for CASSVGSNEKLFF.

Remarks on this clone: At the DNA level, this CDR3 is encoded by other sequences in the same sample as well. The rearrangement joins TRBV5-1 to TRBJ2-3; D gene ambiguous. This CDR3 has 12 amino acids. V was shortened by 4 bases and J by 2 bases, with 5 bases between the two germline ends. CDR1 is SGHRS, CDR2 YFSETQ, per germline. The DNA for the CDR3 is TGCGCCAGCAGCCTGACCACAGATACGCAGTATTTT. Residues: CASSLTTDTQYF.

The chain has TRBV9 and TRBJ1-5, with D hard to call. Germline loops: CDR1 SGDLS, CDR2 YYNGEE. The CDR3 has 16 amino acids. V was trimmed by 0 bases and J by 5 bases, leaving 15 bases between them. In nucleotides, the CDR3 is TGTGCCAGCAGCGTAGCCCACCCCGCAGGCGATCAGCCCCAGCATTTT. It translates to CASSVAHPAGDQPQHF.

The chain employs TRBV6-6 and TRBJ1-6, with TRBD1 as a possible D gene (6 bases). The germline V gene encodes CDR1 MNHNY and CDR2 SVGAGI (reference sequence). CDR3 length: 14 residues. V was clipped by 5 bases and J by 7 bases, with 12 bases between them. CDR3 sequence reads: CASSPGTRNSPLHF. The DNA for the CDR3 is TGTGCCAGCAGTCCCGGGACACGGAATTCACCCCTCCACTTT.